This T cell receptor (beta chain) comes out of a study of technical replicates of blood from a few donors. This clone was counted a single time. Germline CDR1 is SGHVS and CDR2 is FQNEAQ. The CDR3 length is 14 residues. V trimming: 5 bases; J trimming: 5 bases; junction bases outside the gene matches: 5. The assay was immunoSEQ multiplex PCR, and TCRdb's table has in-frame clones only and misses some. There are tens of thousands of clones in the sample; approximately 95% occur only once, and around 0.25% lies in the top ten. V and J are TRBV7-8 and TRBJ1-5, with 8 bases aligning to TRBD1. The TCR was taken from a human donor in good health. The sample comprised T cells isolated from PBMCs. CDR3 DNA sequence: TGTGCCAGCAGCCGTGACAGGGGCCATCAGCCCCAGCATTTT. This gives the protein CASSRDRGHQPQHF.